The text below deals with one T cell receptor beta chain. TCRdb's table, derived via immunoSEQ multiplex PCR, lists solely in-frame clones and lacks some. This sample yields about 32,000 clones, of which roughly 70% are seen a single time; roughly 2% belongs to the top ten. The data are from a study of STAT5B mutations in CD4+ large granular lymphocyte leukemia. V was clipped by 4 bases and J by 10 bases; unmatched bases: 5. Per germline, CDR1 WNHNN and CDR2 SYGVQD (reference sequence). CDR3 length: 14 amino acids. Source material: CD4+ T cells from blood buffy coats. This TCR derives from a human donor in good health. V and J are TRBV10-1 and TRBJ1-6; 9 bases line up with TRBD1. CDR3 DNA sequence: TGCGCCAGCAGTGCGGGACAGGGCGGATCACCCCTCCACTTT. Translating it yields CASSAGQGGSPLHF.